This T cell receptor beta chain was identified during a study of blood T cell repertoires in COVID-19. Looking at the study overall: The origin of the acute and convalescent COVID-19 samples was the United States, Italy and Spain. PBMCs, B-cell-depleted T cells, or T cells were the source of the cDNA or gDNA that made up the material.

In the original processing: By means of reference gene primer amplification, nucleated cell counts were estimated. Produced via immunoSEQ multiplex PCR; TCRdb's table is partial and in-frame only. V, J and clone size derive from that table, while D and trimming were established from the DNA sequence. This sample carries fewer than 250,000 clones, more than 85% of them seen once, and the ten largest clones take roughly 3%. With V trimmed by 11 bases and J by 5 bases, 7 bases remained unmatched. The CDR3 is 13 amino acids. Germline V gene data show CDR1 as MNHEY and CDR2 as SVGAGI. The chain uses TRBV6-5 and TRBJ2-2; 8 nucleotides match TRBD1. Input material: peripheral blood. The sequence came from a man aged 55-75 years with acute or convalescent COVID-19. The CDR3 sequence is CAGSTGETGELFF. For the CDR3, the DNA is TGTGCCGGATCGACAGGGGAGACCGGGGAGCTGTTTTTT.